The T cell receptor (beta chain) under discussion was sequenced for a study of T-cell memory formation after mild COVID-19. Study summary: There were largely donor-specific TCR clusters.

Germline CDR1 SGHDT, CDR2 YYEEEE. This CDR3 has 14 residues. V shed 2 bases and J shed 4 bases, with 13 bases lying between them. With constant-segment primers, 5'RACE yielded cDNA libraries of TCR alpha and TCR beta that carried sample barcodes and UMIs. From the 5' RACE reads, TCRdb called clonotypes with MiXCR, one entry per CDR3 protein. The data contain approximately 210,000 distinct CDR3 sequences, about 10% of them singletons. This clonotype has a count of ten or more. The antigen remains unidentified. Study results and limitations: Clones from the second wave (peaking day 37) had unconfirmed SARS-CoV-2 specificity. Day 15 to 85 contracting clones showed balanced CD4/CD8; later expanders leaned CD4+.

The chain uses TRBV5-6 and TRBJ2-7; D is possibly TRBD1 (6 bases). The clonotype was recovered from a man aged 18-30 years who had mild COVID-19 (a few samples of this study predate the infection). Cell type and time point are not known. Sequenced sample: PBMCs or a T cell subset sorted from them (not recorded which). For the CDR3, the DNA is TGTGCCAGCAGCTTTTGGGGGCCGGGGTACGAGCAGTACTTC. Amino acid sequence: CASSFWGPGYEQYF.